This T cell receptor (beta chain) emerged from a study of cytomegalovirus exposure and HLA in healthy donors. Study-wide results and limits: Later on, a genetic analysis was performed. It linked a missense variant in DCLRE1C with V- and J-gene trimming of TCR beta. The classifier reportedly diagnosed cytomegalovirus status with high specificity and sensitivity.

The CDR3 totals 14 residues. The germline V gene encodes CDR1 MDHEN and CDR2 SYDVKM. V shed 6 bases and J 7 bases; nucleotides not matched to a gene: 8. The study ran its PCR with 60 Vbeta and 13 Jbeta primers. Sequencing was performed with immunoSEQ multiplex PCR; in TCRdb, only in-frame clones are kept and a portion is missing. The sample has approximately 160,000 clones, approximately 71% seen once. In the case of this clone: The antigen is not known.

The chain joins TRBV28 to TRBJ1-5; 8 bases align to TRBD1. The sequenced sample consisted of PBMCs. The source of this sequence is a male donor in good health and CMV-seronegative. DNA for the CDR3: TGTGCCAGCAGGGGACAGGTCCTTAGCCAGCCCCAGCATTTT. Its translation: CASRGQVLSQPQHF.